This TCR beta chain originates from a study of response to subunit inactivated influenza vaccine. Broader study findings: Authors suggested each seasonal flu vaccination may recruit only limited numbers of new T cells.

V lost 4 bases to trimming and J lost 7 bases, with 15 bases between them. The CDR3 totals 15 residues. In germline, CDR1 is SGHRS, CDR2 YFSETQ. TCRdb processed the RT-PCR reads anew with MiXCR; each CDR3 protein has one entry. This table holds over 400,000 distinct CDR3 sequences, approximately 12% found once. This clonotype was detected a few times. Its antigen is not known. The source of this sequence is a man aged 50-59 years who received an inactivated influenza vaccine. The source material was PBMCs from blood, sampled 45 days after vaccination. V and J are TRBV5-1 and TRBJ1-6, with a tentative D call TRBD1 (5 bases). This chain's CDR3 is CASSMGPMGNSPLHF. CDR3 bases: TGCGCCAGCAGCATGGGACCTATGGGAAATTCACCCCTCCACTTT.